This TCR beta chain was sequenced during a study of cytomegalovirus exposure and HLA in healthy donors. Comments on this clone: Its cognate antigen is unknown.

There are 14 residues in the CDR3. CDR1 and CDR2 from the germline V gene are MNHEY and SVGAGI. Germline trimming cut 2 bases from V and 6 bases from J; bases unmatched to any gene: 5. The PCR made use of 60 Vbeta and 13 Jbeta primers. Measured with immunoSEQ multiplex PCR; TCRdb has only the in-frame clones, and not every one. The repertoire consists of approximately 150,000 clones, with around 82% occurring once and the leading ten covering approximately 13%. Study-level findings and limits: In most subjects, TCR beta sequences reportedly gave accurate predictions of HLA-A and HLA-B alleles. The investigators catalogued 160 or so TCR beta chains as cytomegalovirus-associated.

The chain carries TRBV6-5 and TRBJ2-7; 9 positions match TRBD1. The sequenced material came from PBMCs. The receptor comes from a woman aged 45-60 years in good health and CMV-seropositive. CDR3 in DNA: TGTGCCAGCAGTTACGGGACAGGGTTTGGCGAGCAGTACTTC. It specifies CASSYGTGFGEQYF.